This record looks at one T cell receptor (beta chain) sequence and its context. Its cognate antigen is unknown. This sample was included in a study of esophageal squamous cell carcinoma under preoperative chemotherapy. General study results and limits: Peripheral T cells showed a significant TCR diversity increase after chemotherapy, unlike tumor-infiltrating lymphocytes. Abundant clones tended to shrink rather than expand after paclitaxel-nedaplatin. Post-treatment tumor-infiltrating lymphocytes appeared partly derived from peripheral T cells migrating into the tumor.

The V end lost 4 bases, the J end lost 2 bases, and 18 bases lay between the germline ends. Germline lookup yields CDR1 MNHEY and CDR2 SMNVEV (reference sequence). CDR3 length equals 16 residues. Specified time point: after preoperative PTX-NDP chemotherapy. TCRdb redid the calling of the PCR reads with MiXCR, one entry per CDR3 protein. The sample consists of about 9,300 distinct CDR3 sequences, about 51% of them appearing once. This sequence originates from a human donor with esophageal squamous cell carcinoma. The donor label of this sample is uncertain. The rearrangement links TRBV27 to TRBJ2-7; D possibly corresponds to TRBD1 (6 bases). The sample was gathered from a patient given preoperative chemotherapy. The CDR3 loop reads CASSSASGQATYEQYF. CDR3 DNA: TGTGCCAGCAGTTCTGCCTCGGGACAAGCCACCTACGAGCAGTACTTC.